A selection of T cell receptor beta chains follows, all from one sample in a study of response to subunit inactivated influenza vaccine. One entry per CDR3 protein results from TCRdb running MiXCR on the RT-PCR reads. The repertoire holds fewer than 600,000 distinct CDR3 sequences, with around 7.9% as singletons. The sequenced sample was PBMCs from blood, obtained around 25 months after vaccination. The receptors derive from a man aged 50 to 75 who received an inactivated influenza vaccine. Each CDR3 is given with its conserved first and last residue. The D gene is left open where the match is weak. Part of the rows lack a size; the others show once, few, many or a class for expanded clones.

clone size,J gene,D gene,V gene,CDR3 protein,CDR3 DNA
.,TRBJ1-4,.,TRBV20-1,CSASQGGALGEKLFF,TGCAGTGCTAGTCAGGGTGGCGCATTAGGTGAAAAACTGTTTTTT
many,TRBJ2-1,.,TRBV15,CATSTTSVNEQFF,TGTGCCACCAGCACGACTAGTGTCAATGAGCAGTTCTTC
.,TRBJ1-2,.,TRBV6-1,CASSPRGGRVSGYTF,TGTGCCAGCAGTCCCCGGGGAGGGAGGGTCTCTGGCTACACCTTC
.,TRBJ2-5,.,TRBV6-6,CASKGGLTQYF,TGTGCCAGCAAGGGGGGATTGACCCAGTACTTC
many,TRBJ2-3,TRBD1,TRBV20-1,CSGGQGTTDTQYF,TGCAGTGGGGGACAGGGCACCACAGATACGCAGTATTTT
many,TRBJ2-7,TRBD2,TRBV4-3,CASSQDPIAGVMSYEQYF,TGCGCCAGCAGCCAAGATCCTATAGCGGGAGTGATGTCCTACGAGCAGTACTTC
.,TRBJ2-3,TRBD2,TRBV10-3,CAISTSGSPDTQYF,TGTGCCATCAGTACTAGCGGGAGCCCAGATACGCAGTATTTT
.,TRBJ2-5,.,TRBV20-1,CSALQGLETQYF,TGCAGTGCTCTACAGGGACTTGAGACCCAGTACTTC
.,TRBJ2-1,TRBD2,TRBV7-3,CASSQLLAAGNEQFF,TGTGCCAGCAGCCAACTACTAGCGGCAGGGAATGAGCAGTTCTTC
many,TRBJ2-1,.,TRBV11-2,CASRDPSGPKPYNEQFF,TGTGCCAGCAGAGATCCCTCAGGTCCCAAGCCCTACAATGAGCAGTTCTTC
.,TRBJ1-1,.,TRBV28,CASSLYGGGNTEAFF,TGTGCCAGCAGTTTATATGGGGGGGGGAACACTGAAGCTTTCTTT
many,TRBJ2-3,TRBD2,TRBV11-3,CASSSPREGWGYTDTQYF,TGTGCCAGCAGCTCGCCGCGGGAGGGGTGGGGCTACACAGATACGCAGTATTTT
few,TRBJ2-3,TRBD1,TRBV7-3,CASSQSWTGRDTQYF,TGTGCCAGCAGCCAGTCCTGGACAGGGAGGGATACGCAGTATTTT
many,TRBJ1-2,TRBD1,TRBV4-3,CASSHDTGTVNYGYTF,TGCGCCAGCAGCCATGATACCGGGACAGTCAACTATGGCTACACCTTC
many,TRBJ2-7,.,TRBV14,CASSLDSHEQYF,TGTGCCAGCAGCCTCGACAGCCACGAGCAGTACTTC
many,TRBJ2-7,TRBD2,TRBV20-1,CSAREAYSRGGSGRGEQYF,TGCAGTGCTAGAGAGGCCTACTCACGGGGAGGTAGCGGGAGGGGTGAGCAGTACTTC
once,TRBJ2-1,.,TRBV20-1,CSVVRDSAQNEQFF,TGCAGTGTTGTCCGGGACTCAGCGCAGAATGAGCAGTTCTTC
many,TRBJ1-6,.,TRBV20-1,CSASSDIYNSPLHF,TGCAGTGCTAGTTCTGACATCTACAATTCACCCCTCCACTTT
many,TRBJ1-2,.,TRBV4-1,CASSQAFSLANYGYTF,TGCGCCAGCAGCCAAGCGTTTTCGTTAGCTAACTATGGCTACACCTTC
many,TRBJ2-1,.,TRBV29-1,CSVDSSSYNEQFF,TGCAGCGTTGATAGCAGCTCCTACAATGAGCAGTTCTTC
many,TRBJ2-1,TRBD1,TRBV11-1,CASSRDQGQGNEQFF,TGTGCCAGCAGCCGAGACCAGGGACAGGGCAATGAGCAGTTCTTC
.,TRBJ2-1,TRBD2,TRBV6-2/TRBV6-3,CASSYVTSGRAGVVDEQFF,TGTGCCAGCAGTTACGTGACTAGCGGGAGGGCCGGGGTGGTCGATGAGCAGTTCTTC
.,TRBJ2-1,.,TRBV7-8,CASSLSLSGYNEQFF,TGTGCCAGCAGCTTAAGTTTAAGCGGGTATAATGAGCAGTTCTTC
.,TRBJ2-1,.,TRBV4-1,CASSRLGGSYNEQFF,TGCGCCAGCAGCCGTCTCGGGGGTTCCTACAATGAGCAGTTCTTC
few,TRBJ2-3,TRBD1,TRBV18,CASSPPPPGTAHTQYF,TGTGCCAGCTCACCTCCCCCGCCCGGGACAGCGCATACGCAGTATTTT
many,TRBJ1-4,.,TRBV20-1,CSARVGYEKLFF,TGCAGTGCTAGAGTGGGCTATGAAAAACTGTTTTTT
many,TRBJ1-2,TRBD1,TRBV12-3/TRBV12-4,CASSRDRGPYGYTF,TGTGCCAGCAGCCGGGACAGGGGGCCCTATGGCTACACCTTC
many,TRBJ2-3,.,TRBV4-3,CASSQVRTDTQYF,TGCGCCAGCAGCCAAGTTAGGACAGATACGCAGTATTTT
few,TRBJ2-7,.,TRBV29-1,CSVALVGGNYEQYF,TGCAGCGTTGCTCTGGTGGGAGGAAACTACGAGCAGTACTTC
few,TRBJ1-1,TRBD1,TRBV20-1,CSASTGTGFNTEAFF,TGCAGTGCCTCAACCGGGACAGGTTTTAACACTGAAGCTTTCTTT
.,TRBJ2-2,.,TRBV7-9,CASSPEADTGELFF,TGTGCCAGCAGCCCAGAGGCTGACACCGGGGAGCTGTTTTTT
many,TRBJ2-7,TRBD2,TRBV20-1,CSAAGLAGGILGEQYF,TGCAGTGCTGCAGGGCTAGCGGGGGGGATATTGGGAGAGCAGTACTTC
many,TRBJ1-2,TRBD1,TRBV5-1,CASSLATDRGYGYTF,TGCGCCAGCAGCTTGGCAACGGACAGGGGGTATGGCTACACCTTC
many,TRBJ2-4,.,TRBV25-1,CASSLPGVEGKNIQYF,TGTGCCAGCAGCCTACCAGGCGTCGAGGGCAAAAACATTCAGTACTTC
many,TRBJ2-3,.,TRBV18,CASSPPSDTQYF,TGTGCCAGCTCACCACCATCAGATACGCAGTATTTT
few,TRBJ2-7,.,TRBV4-3,CASSQDRASTYEQYF,TGCGCCAGCAGCCAAGACAGGGCATCTACCTACGAGCAGTACTTC
.,TRBJ2-3,.,TRBV7-3,CASSRGRKSTDTQYF,TGTGCCAGCAGCCGCGGACGGAAAAGCACAGATACGCAGTATTTT
many,TRBJ2-3,TRBD2,TRBV24-1,CATSDLGLAGNSDTQYF,TGTGCCACCAGTGATTTAGGGCTAGCGGGGAATTCGGATACGCAGTATTTT
few,TRBJ2-5,TRBD2,TRBV5-5,CASRETSARETQYF,TGTGCCAGCAGGGAGACTAGCGCCAGGGAGACCCAGTACTTC
few,TRBJ2-7,.,TRBV12-3/TRBV12-4,CASSSHPGVYELYF,TGTGCCAGCAGTTCACATCCGGGGGTATACGAGCTGTACTTC
many,TRBJ2-3,.,TRBV7-9,CASSLGQAQYF,TGTGCCAGCAGCTTGGGACAAGCGCAGTATTTT
.,TRBJ2-1,TRBD2,TRBV20-1,CSARSVQAGLLKQFF,TGCAGTGCTAGATCCGTCCAAGCGGGGCTTCTAAAGCAGTTCTTC
many,TRBJ2-6,.,TRBV3-1,CASSIRLVTGANVLTF,TGTGCCAGCAGCATCCGACTAGTAACTGGGGCCAACGTCCTGACTTTC
many,TRBJ1-2,TRBD1,TRBV12-3/TRBV12-4,CASTLGAGGSRGYTF,TGTGCCAGCACCCTGGGGGCAGGGGGCTCTCGCGGCTACACCTTC
few,TRBJ1-5,.,TRBV6-1,CASGGGANQPQHF,TGTGCCAGCGGTGGGGGGGCCAATCAGCCCCAGCATTTT
.,TRBJ1-1,.,TRBV3-1,CASSQRRNEAFF,TGTGCCAGCAGCCAACGGAGGAATGAAGCTTTCTTT
.,TRBJ2-6,TRBD1,TRBV29-1,CSVVFGRGLSSGANVLTF,TGCAGCGTTGTTTTTGGCAGGGGGCTTAGTTCTGGGGCCAACGTCCTGACTTTC
many,TRBJ2-1,.,TRBV11-2,CASSQLWNEQFF,TGTGCCAGCAGCCAACTTTGGAATGAGCAGTTCTTC
.,TRBJ1-4,.,TRBV29-1,CSGTQGSRYEKLFF,TGCAGCGGGACTCAGGGGAGTCGTTATGAAAAACTGTTTTTT
few,TRBJ2-7,TRBD2,TRBV3-1,CASSGGTSGFYEQYF,TGTGCCAGCAGTGGCGGGACTAGCGGATTCTACGAGCAGTACTTC
many,TRBJ1-2,.,TRBV5-1,CASSPDGINYGYTF,TGCGCCAGCAGCCCGGACGGAATTAACTATGGCTACACCTTC
many,TRBJ1-5,.,TRBV12-3/TRBV12-4,CASSLPGGSQPQHF,TGTGCCAGCTCCCTCCCGGGGGGGAGTCAGCCCCAGCATTTT
few,TRBJ2-5,.,TRBV5-6,CASSLGLALQETQYF,TGTGCCAGCAGCTTGGGTCTAGCCCTCCAAGAGACCCAGTACTTC
.,TRBJ2-7,TRBD2,TRBV10-3,CATLAGVRDEQYF,TGTGCCACACTAGCGGGGGTACGAGACGAGCAGTACTTC
.,TRBJ2-3,TRBD2,TRBV29-1,CSVWGGYTDTQYF,TGCAGCGTGTGGGGGGGTTACACAGATACGCAGTATTTT